These 17 T cell receptor beta chains share one sample of origin, sequenced in a study of T cell responses to AZD1222 COVID-19 vaccine. Some clones are missing from TCRdb's copy, which holds only in-frame ones; the method was immunoSEQ multiplex PCR. The table has about 130,000 clones, 93% seen once. The material was peripheral blood, obtained on day 0 of AZD1222 vaccination. All receptors derive from an adult in good health.

The CDR3 sequence: CASRLDRDTEAFF. CDR3 in DNA: TGTGCCAGCAGACTGGACAGGGACACTGAAGCTTTCTTT. The genes are TRBV7-9 and TRBJ1-1; TRBD1 matches at 8 bases. V trimming: 6 bases; J trimming: 3 bases; junction bases outside the gene matches: 3. The CDR3 length is 13 residues. Germline V gives CDR1 SEHNR, CDR2 FQNEAQ (reference sequence).

The J gene is TRBJ1-2, the V gene TRBV30; D not certain. The CDR3 extends over 12 amino acids. The V and J ends lost 2 bases and 5 bases respectively, with 9 bases between them. Germline loops: CDR1 GTSNPN, CDR2 SVGIG (reference sequence). CDR3 protein: CAWSPTEYGYTF. The DNA of the CDR3 is TGTGCCTGGAGTCCTACAGAATATGGCTACACCTTC. The whole variable domain, filled in from reference TRBV30 and TRBJ1-2, reads SQTIHQWPATLVQPVGSPLSLECTVEGTSNPNLYWYRQAAGRGLQLLFYSVGIGQISSEVPQNLSASRPQDRQFILSSKKLLLSDSGFYLCAWSPTEYGYTFGSGTRLTVV.

The chain employs TRBV14 and TRBJ2-7, with TRBD1 as a possible D gene (6 bases). The V and J ends lost 4 bases and 5 bases respectively, with 24 bases between them. Germline CDR1 SGHDN, CDR2 FVKESK. The CDR3 has 17 amino acids. The CDR3 DNA reads as TGTGCCAGCAGCCTCCTGGGGGCAGCGGCACCGGTCGACGAGCAGTACTTC. Its translation: CASSLLGAAAPVDEQYF.

CDR3 sequence reads: CASSQKRGREGPDTGELFF. The CDR3 DNA reads as TGCGCCAGCAGCCAGAAGCGAGGGCGGGAGGGTCCCGACACCGGGGAGCTGTTTTTT. The chain employs TRBV4-1 and TRBJ2-2; TRBD2 aligns across 9 bases. Germline V gene data show CDR1 as MGHRA and CDR2 as YSYEKL. Trimming took 3 bases from V and 3 from J; bases not matched to a gene: 14. This CDR3 is 19 amino acids long.

This rearrangement joins TRBV29-1 to TRBJ1-1; D possibly corresponds to TRBD1 (5 bases). Trimming took 7 bases from V and 4 from J, leaving 10 bases between them. Germline CDR1 is SQVTM and CDR2 is ANQGSEA. The CDR3 length is 11 residues. In DNA, the CDR3 is TGCAGCGCCCGAGGGGTCACTGAAGCTTTCTTT. Translated: CSARGVTEAFF.

This chain connects TRBV28 to TRBJ1-3; D might be TRBD1 (6 bases). This CDR3 contains 14 residues. V was cut by 7 bases and J by 7 bases, with 17 bases left in between. Germline assignment: CDR1 MDHEN and CDR2 SYDVKM. CDR3 residues: CASTTRPGANTIYF. The DNA of the CDR3 is TGTGCCAGCACTACTAGGCCGGGGGCGAACACCATATATTTT. Complete variable domain (other parts from reference TRBV28 and TRBJ1-3): DVKVTQSSRYLVKRTGEKVFLECVQDMDHENMFWYRQDPGLGLRLIYFSYDVKMKEKGDIPEGYSVSREKKERFSLILESASTNQTSMYLCASTTRPGANTIYFGEGSWLTVV.

The chain combines TRBV4-3 with TRBJ1-3, with 8 positions matching TRBD1. The germline V gene encodes CDR1 LGHNA and CDR2 YSLEER. Trimming removed 3 bases from V and 4 bases from J; junction bases left unmatched: 8. The CDR3 length is 16 residues. The CDR3 spells CASSHNRQGSGNTIYF. The CDR3 DNA sequence: TGCGCCAGCAGCCATAATCGACAGGGGAGCGGAAACACCATATATTTT.

This clone has just one count. The V call is TRBV18, the J call TRBJ1-3, with D perhaps matching TRBD1 (5 bases). Germline V CDR1 and CDR2: KGHSH, LQKENI. V was shortened by 5 bases and J by 1 base, with 12 bases between the two germline ends. This CDR3 has 15 amino acids. The CDR3 bases are TGTGCCAGCTCAATCTCGCAGGGTTCTGGAAACACCATATATTTT. Translation: CASSISQGSGNTIYF.

J is TRBJ2-5 and V is TRBV28; TRBD1 or TRBD2 may be the D gene (5 bases each). The CDR3 extends over 13 amino acids. CDR1 is MDHEN, CDR2 SYDVKM, per germline. V was cut by 2 bases and J by 3 bases, with 7 bases left in between. The chain's CDR3 is CASSLVGEETQYF. For the CDR3, the DNA is TGTGCCAGCAGTTTAGTGGGGGAAGAGACCCAGTACTTC.

This clone has a single count. The chain employs TRBV7-9 and TRBJ2-7, with D possibly matching TRBD1 (5 bases). The CDR3 runs 15 residues. Germline V lookup: CDR1 SEHNR, CDR2 FQNEAQ (reference sequence). V lost 1 base, J lost 2 bases, and 12 bases lay in between. The CDR3 nucleotides read TGTGCCAGCAGCTTAGGACAGTCGGGCACCTACGAGCAGTACTTC. Protein: CASSLGQSGTYEQYF.

The V gene is TRBV28, the J gene TRBJ1-1; D ambiguous. Germline CDR1 reads MDHEN; CDR2 reads SYDVKM. Trimming removed 10 bases from V and 0 bases from J, with 9 bases in between. There are 12 residues in the CDR3. The CDR3 reads CAIDAMNTEAFF. In nucleotides, the CDR3 is TGTGCCATCGACGCCATGAACACTGAAGCTTTCTTT.

The V call is TRBV21-1, the J call TRBJ1-4; the table's D call of TRBD1 was not tested on the DNA. TRBV21-1 is a documented pseudogene. The CDR3 extends over 14 amino acids. The CDR3 spells CASSKGQGREKLFF. In DNA form, the CDR3 reads TGTGCCAGCAGCAAAGGACAGGGTAGGGAAAAACTGTTTTTT.

The chain uses TRBV7-9 and TRBJ1-2; 11 bases are a match to TRBD1. There are 16 residues in the CDR3. Germline CDR1 and CDR2: SEHNR and FQNEAQ (reference sequence). Trimming at V came to 4 bases and at J to 5 bases, leaving 9 bases not matched to a gene. The DNA for the CDR3 is TGTGCCAGCAGCTCAGCCCGGGACAGGGGGAATTATGGCTACACCTTC. Protein sequence: CASSSARDRGNYGYTF.

V is TRBV6-4 and J is TRBJ1-1; D gene ambiguous. The V end was cut by 4 bases, the J end by 2 bases, with 8 bases between. Looked up from germline, CDR1 is MRHNA and CDR2 is SNTAGT. The CDR3 extends over 13 amino acids. CDR3 DNA: TGTGCCAGCAGTGGGCAGAGCAACACTGAAGCTTTCTTT. This translates into CASSGQSNTEAFF.

This chain uses TRBV24-1 with TRBJ1-2, with 9 bases matching TRBD1. Germline loops: CDR1 KGHDR, CDR2 SFDVKD. The V and J ends lost 4 bases and 8 bases, in that order; junction bases with no gene match: 4. The CDR3 is 13 residues long. The CDR3 DNA reads TGTGCCACCAGTGACCACAGGGGGCTAGGCTACACCTTC. Its protein product is CATSDHRGLGYTF.

The chain is built from TRBV6-5 and TRBJ1-6; 8 nucleotides match TRBD1. Germline V CDR1 and CDR2: MNHEY, SVGAGI. Losses at the gene ends were 5 bases for V and 9 bases for J; bases not matched to a gene: 6. This CDR3 spans 14 amino acids. CDR3 coding DNA: TGTGCCAGCAGTACCGACAGGGGAGGTTCACCCCTCCACTTT. It encodes CASSTDRGGSPLHF.

The V gene is TRBV28, the J gene TRBJ1-4; the D is unclear. The germline gives CDR1 MDHEN, CDR2 SYDVKM. The CDR3 is 12 amino acids. Trimming took off 7 bases at V and 5 bases at J, with 8 bases between the two ends. The CDR3 sequence: CASTSPNEKLFF. CDR3 DNA sequence: TGTGCCAGCACCTCTCCAAATGAAAAACTGTTTTTT. The entire variable domain, with the rest obtained from reference TRBV28 and TRBJ1-4, is as follows: DVKVTQSSRYLVKRTGEKVFLECVQDMDHENMFWYRQDPGLGLRLIYFSYDVKMKEKGDIPEGYSVSREKKERFSLILESASTNQTSMYLCASTSPNEKLFFGSGTQLSVL.